The entry below describes one T cell receptor beta chain. No antigen is known for it. The record originates from a study of T-cell memory formation after mild COVID-19. Overall study context: Largely, the TCR clusters proved donor specific. Study-wide results and caveats: Cross-reactive memory appears to have joined, as suggested by some responding clones showing up in pre-infection memory. Contracting CD8+ clones were enriched in EMRA, CD4+ mainly in CM and EM.

With constant-segment primers, 5'RACE yielded cDNA libraries of TCR alpha and TCR beta that carried sample barcodes and UMIs. A single record per CDR3 protein comes from TCRdb applying MiXCR to the 5' RACE reads. The profile shows 530,000 or so distinct CDR3 sequences, 15% to 20% of them singletons. Germline CDR1 is SGHTA and CDR2 is FQGNSA. The CDR3 has 15 residues. After removal of 5 bases from V and 7 bases from J, the junction contained 11 bases not matched to a gene. The source is an adult woman who had mild COVID-19 (a few samples of this study predate the infection). Cell type and time point are not known. Input material: PBMCs or a T cell subset sorted from them (not recorded which). This chain connects TRBV7-2 to TRBJ2-4; TRBD2 matches at 7 bases. CDR3 DNA sequence: TGTGCCAGCAGCCCCGGGCGGGCGGGAGCGAACATTCAGTACTTC. Its translation is CASSPGRAGANIQYF.